This TCR beta chain was recorded in a study of blood T cell repertoires in COVID-19. Per the authors' pipeline: Estimates of nucleated cell counts were drawn from the amplification of reference gene primers. Produced via immunoSEQ multiplex PCR; TCRdb's table is partial and in-frame only. The V and J calls and clone size are taken from that table; D and trimming were inferred from the DNA. The sample has over 150,000 clones, around 85% seen once; the top ten hold 7.5% to 10%. Germline assignment: CDR1 LGHDT and CDR2 YNNKEL (reference sequence). Trimming removed 0 bases at V and 4 bases at J, with 9 bases between. The CDR3 runs 14 residues. This clone was seen once.

The sample comprised peripheral blood. This chain links TRBV3-1 (or the pseudogene TRBV3-2) with TRBJ1-2; the D is unclear. The receptor was derived from an elderly woman with COVID-19, enrolled during active disease. CDR3: CASSQDGQFYGYTF. DNA for the CDR3: TGTGCCAGCAGCCAAGATGGGCAGTTCTATGGCTACACCTTC.